A selection of T cell receptor beta chains follows, all from one sample in a study of beta chain features in type 1 diabetes. Assay used: immunoSEQ multiplex PCR; TCRdb lists only in-frame clones, some missing. The top ten hold approximately 6.7% of the sample, which has hundreds of thousands of clones, approximately 14% seen once. What was sequenced was central memory CD4+ T cells from blood. All receptors derive from a man under 40 in good health. CDR3s include the opening cysteine and the closing phenylalanine or tryptophan. The order of the fields is D gene, J gene, V gene, clone size, CDR3 DNA, CDR3 protein. The D gene is left open where the match is weak. Expanded clones get a size class; other rows say once, few or many, or leave the size out.

>-|TRBJ1-2|TRBV14|few
TGTGCCAGCAGCCAAGGGACAGCATATGGCTACACCTTC
CASSQGTAYGYTF
>-|TRBJ2-5|TRBV7-9|-
TGTGCCAGCACTCTTGGGGCATTCGAGACCCAGTACTTC
CASTLGAFETQYF
>TRBD1|TRBJ1-1|TRBV27|few
TGTGCCAGCGGGGAACACAGGGGAACTGAAGCTTTCTTT
CASGEHRGTEAFF
>-|TRBJ1-4|TRBV7-2|many
TGTGCCAGCAGCTTAGGAACCGGGGGAAAACTGTTTTTT
CASSLGTGGKLFF
>-|TRBJ1-2|TRBV30|-
TGTGCCTGGATCGGTGTTGGCAGTCGCTACACCTTC
CAWIGVGSRYTF
>TRBD1|TRBJ1-2|TRBV5-6|few
TGTGCCAGCAGCCCCGGGACAGGGACGGTAATGGGGGGCTACACCTTC
CASSPGTGTVMGGYTF
>TRBD2|TRBJ2-1|TRBV19|-
TGTGCCAGCAGCTTATCCAGCGGGAGGATGTCCGTTGAGCAGTTCTTC
CASSLSSGRMSVEQFF
>TRBD2|TRBJ2-6|TRBV7-3|once
TGTGCCAGCAGCTTATGGGCCTCAGCGGGAGTCAACTCTGGGGCCAACGTCCTGACTTTC
CASSLWASAGVNSGANVLTF
>TRBD1|TRBJ2-7|TRBV10-3|few
TGTGCCATCAGTGACCCCGGACAGGGGGGTTCCTACGAGCAGTACTTC
CAISDPGQGGSYEQYF
>-|TRBJ1-1|TRBV25-1|few
TGTGCCAGCAGTGAATTAACTAGGGACACTGAAGCTTTCTTT
CASSELTRDTEAFF
>TRBD2|TRBJ2-5|TRBV7-7|-
TGTGCCAGCAGCCCTTGGACTAGCGGGGGGGCCGGGAAGACCCAGTACTTC
CASSPWTSGGAGKTQYF
>-|TRBJ1-2|TRBV18|many
TGTGCCAGCTCACCCCTCGACAGGATTGGCTACACCTTC
CASSPLDRIGYTF
>-|TRBJ2-5|TRBV20-1|few
TGCAGTGCTAGAGGACAAGAGACCCAGTACTTC
CSARGQETQYF
>-|TRBJ2-3|TRBV5-1|few
TGCGCCAGCATGCGTGGCACAGATACGCAGTATTTT
CASMRGTDTQYF
>TRBD2|TRBJ2-2|TRBV6-6|few
TGTGCCAGCAGCTTGACTAGCGGGAGAGCCGGGGAGCTGTTTTTT
CASSLTSGRAGELFF
>-|TRBJ1-6|TRBV27|few
TGTGCCAGCAGTTTAAAGCTGCAGTGGTCACCCCTCCACTTT
CASSLKLQWSPLHF
>-|TRBJ2-5|TRBV4-3|-
TGCGCCAGCAGAGCCTCGCTCCAGCAAGAGACCCAGTACTTC
CASRASLQQETQYF
>TRBD1|TRBJ1-1|TRBV2|few
TGTGCCAGCCAACAGGGGGCGAACACTGAAGCTTTCTTT
CASQQGANTEAFF
>-|TRBJ2-3|TRBV5-8|-
TGTGCCAGCAGCTCCACACCATACGGGGATAACACAGATACGCAGTATTTT
CASSSTPYGDNTDTQYF
>TRBD2|TRBJ2-1|TRBV7-6|-
TGTGCCAGCAGCGCTAGCGGGAGCACCTACAATGAGCAGTTCTTC
CASSASGSTYNEQFF